This T cell receptor beta chain was obtained from a study of neurological immune-mediated disorders. Turning to the study itself: About 90% of the roughly 34 multiple sclerosis patients had relapsing-remitting disease; 3 had secondary progressive.

TCRdb reprocessed the 5' RACE reads via MiXCR and lists one record per CDR3 protein. The data contain under 35,000 distinct CDR3 sequences, roughly 1.6% of them seen just once; the ten biggest clones take up 9.2%. General study results and limits: Expanded clones shared no CDR3 amino acid sequences across subjects, suggesting private repertoires in all groups.

This clonotype was found many times. Its antigen is unidentified. Germline loops: CDR1 SGHTA, CDR2 FQGNSA. V lost 2 bases and J lost 1, with 11 bases in between. This CDR3 spans 15 amino acids. This chain joins TRBV7-2 and TRBJ1-1; D is uncertain. Sequenced input: PBMCs. This TCR came from a woman aged 25 to 45 with multiple sclerosis. The CDR3 nucleotides are TGTGCCAGCAGCTTAAGGGTGGAGGGGAACACTGAAGCTTTCTTT. Its protein is CASSLRVEGNTEAFF.